This entry concerns a single T cell receptor beta chain. This record belongs to a study of blood T cell repertoires in COVID-19. The authors' processing: Reference gene primer amplification gave estimated nucleated cell counts. Clones were sequenced by immunoSEQ multiplex PCR, and TCRdb holds only the in-frame ones, with some missing. The V and J calls and clone size were taken over from that table, and D and trimming were inferred from the DNA. The table includes about 58,000 clones, roughly 84% detected once. This TCR derives from a man between 40 and 49 years old with active COVID-19. The sample consisted of peripheral blood.

The CDR3 here is CASSQAGIPEQYF. CDR3 sequence (DNA): TGTGCCAGCAGTCAAGCGGGAATCCCCGAGCAGTACTTC. This chain links TRBV28 with TRBJ2-7, with 7 bases lining up with TRBD2. The CDR3 totals 13 residues. V lost 5 bases to trimming and J lost 6 bases; unmatched junction nucleotides: 7. CDR1 is MDHEN, CDR2 SYDVKM, per germline.